These 13 T cell receptor beta chains originate from one sample sequenced in a study of T cell responses to AZD1222 COVID-19 vaccine. The assay was immunoSEQ multiplex PCR, and TCRdb's table has in-frame clones only and misses some. The sample records about 140,000 clones, just under 95% being singletons. The starting material was peripheral blood, obtained on day 0 of AZD1222 vaccination. Receptors originate from an adult in good health.

This chain uses TRBV5-1 with TRBJ2-1, with D perhaps TRBD2 (6 bases). Germline lookup yields CDR1 SGHRS and CDR2 YFSETQ. V gave up 4 bases and J gave up 10 bases, with 18 bases separating them. The CDR3 is 14 amino acids. This CDR3 is CASSRNRDSKEQFF. The CDR3 DNA is TGCGCCAGCAGCCGAAACCGGGACTCGAAGGAGCAGTTCTTC.

This clone was counted a single time. V gene TRBV5-1 combines with J gene TRBJ1-5, with D perhaps TRBD1 (6 bases). V lost 0 bases and J 6 bases, leaving 10 bases between the germline ends. The CDR3 loop spans 14 amino acids. Germline lookup yields CDR1 SGHRS and CDR2 YFSETQ. CDR3 region: CASSLEGGGQPQHF. The CDR3 DNA sequence: TGCGCCAGCAGCTTGGAGGGGGGGGGTCAGCCCCAGCATTTT.

The chain links TRBV27 to TRBJ2-7; unclear D gene. Trimming cost V 3 bases and J 0 bases, with 9 bases left between them. Germline CDR1 MNHEY, CDR2 SMNVEV (reference sequence). There are 14 residues in the CDR3. The CDR3 protein is CASSFDRSSYEQYF. The CDR3 coding sequence is TGTGCCAGCAGTTTCGATCGGAGCTCCTACGAGCAGTACTTC.

The genes are TRBV7-8 and TRBJ1-3, with 9 bases matching TRBD1. There are 16 residues in the CDR3. Germline V gene data show CDR1 as SGHVS and CDR2 as FQNEAQ. The trim removed 8 bases at V and 0 bases at J, leaving 8 bases unmatched. The DNA of the CDR3 is TGTGCCAGCGGCCGGGACAGGGTCTTCTCTGGAAACACCATATATTTT. Translation: CASGRDRVFSGNTIYF.

The chain has TRBV11-2 and TRBJ2-5; D is perhaps TRBD2 (5 bases). This CDR3 comprises 15 residues. V lost 5 bases to trimming and J lost 1 base, with 14 bases between them. Germline CDR1 is SGHAT and CDR2 is FQNNGV. CDR3 coding DNA: TGTGCCAGCAGCACCACTAGGCGACCCCAAGAGACCCAGTACTTC. This gives the protein CASSTTRRPQETQYF.

For this clone: One junction end does not reproduce the germline sequence, and a read error may be involved. V and J are TRBV7-7 and TRBJ2-2, with TRBD2 identical over 9 bases. CDR1 SSHAT and CDR2 FNYEAQ come from the germline V gene (reference sequence). This CDR3 has 18 residues. CDR3 bases: TGTGCTAGCAGCCCACGACCGGCGGGAGGGCCTGGAGCCGGGGAGCTGTTTTTT. Amino acid sequence: CASSPRPAGGPGAGELFF.

The chain combines TRBV2 with TRBJ1-2; D remains ambiguous. V gave up 2 bases and J gave up 3 bases, with 13 bases separating them. The CDR3 has 15 amino acids. The germline gives CDR1 SNHLY, CDR2 FYNNEI. The CDR3 DNA follows: TGTGCCAGCAGTGAACCACCTCCCTTGGACTATGGCTACACCTTC. Its translation: CASSEPPPLDYGYTF. The full variable domain, completed using reference TRBV2 and TRBJ1-2, is EPEVTQTPSHQVTQMGQEVILRCVPISNHLYFYWYRQILGQKVEFLVSFYNNEISEKSEIFDDQFSVERPDGSNFTLKIRSTKLEDSAMYFCASSEPPPLDYGYTFGSGTRLTVV.

As for this clone: The same CDR3 is also encoded by other DNA sequences in this sample. This chain joins TRBV7-3 and TRBJ2-2, with D unclear. Per germline, CDR1 SGHTA and CDR2 FQGTGA. V gave up 3 bases and J gave up 4 bases, with 3 bases separating them. The CDR3 is made up of 12 amino acids. The CDR3 DNA reads as TGTGCCAGCAGCTTGGGCACCGGGGAGCTGTTTTTT. Its protein is CASSLGTGELFF.

The V and J genes are TRBV27 and TRBJ2-7; 7 nucleotides align to TRBD2. The CDR3 is made up of 16 amino acids. Germline loops: CDR1 MNHEY, CDR2 SMNVEV (reference sequence). After removal of 4 bases from V and 6 bases from J, the junction contained 15 bases not matched to a gene. The CDR3 region has the DNA TGTGCCAGCAGTTGGGGCGGGAGCCATTCAAGAGGCGAGCAGTACTTC. Translating gives CASSWGGSHSRGEQYF.

As for this clone: In the same sample, other DNA sequences code for this CDR3. The CDR3 protein is CASSLTGGSNQPQHF. As DNA, the CDR3 is TGTGCCAGTAGTTTAACAGGGGGTAGTAATCAGCCCCAGCATTTT. This chain connects TRBV19 to TRBJ1-5; 8 bases fit TRBD1. The V gene end was trimmed by 5 bases and the J gene end by 4 bases; junction bases not matched to a gene: 7. CDR1 and CDR2 from the germline V gene are LNHDA and SQIVND (reference sequence). The CDR3 runs to 15 residues.

The chain carries TRBV7-8 and TRBJ2-2; 8 nucleotides line up with TRBD1. Germline values: CDR1 SGHVS, CDR2 FQNEAQ. The CDR3 contains 15 residues. V dropped 5 bases and J dropped 7; count of bases not matched to a gene: 9. DNA of the CDR3: TGTGCCAGCAGCCGGGGCAGGGGGCGTATCGGGGAGCTGTTTTTT. This encodes CASSRGRGRIGELFF. Together with reference TRBV7-8 and TRBJ2-2, the CDR3 gives the full variable domain: GAGVSQSPRYKVAKRGQDVALRCDPISGHVSLFWYQQALGQGPEFLTYFQNEAQLDKSGLPSDRFFAERPEGSVSTLKIQRTQQEDSAVYLCASSRGRGRIGELFFGEGSRLTVL.

CDR3 sequence: CASSLQRAAFFNEQFF. DNA for the CDR3: TGTGCCAGCAGCTTACAACGCGCAGCTTTTTTCAATGAGCAGTTCTTC. The chain couples TRBV11-2 to TRBJ2-1; D unclear. V lost 2 bases and J lost 6, with 17 bases in between. From germline, CDR1 is SGHAT and CDR2 FQNNGV. The CDR3 sequence is 16 residues long.

The V and J genes are TRBV18 and TRBJ2-7, with TRBD2 matching 14 bases. Germline loops: CDR1 KGHSH, CDR2 LQKENI. The trim removed 5 bases at V and 4 bases at J, leaving 4 bases unmatched. This CDR3 comprises 15 residues. CDR3 in DNA: TGTGCCAGCTCAAAGACTAGCGGGGGGGGTTACGAGCAGTACTTC. Amino acids: CASSKTSGGGYEQYF.